Below, 32 T cell receptor beta chains from the same sample are listed, as sequenced in a study of monozygotic twins with inflammatory bowel disease. TCRdb derives one entry per CDR3 protein from the 5' RACE reads, leaving out DNA. This table lists a few hundred thousand distinct CDR3 sequences. Sample: blood. These receptors all come from a human donor with ulcerative colitis or Crohn's disease, or a healthy co-twin of an affected twin (not recorded which).

This chain connects TRBV11-2 to TRBJ1-3; there is no DNA to check the TCRdb D call of TRBD1. This CDR3 comprises 15 residues. CDR1 SGHAT and CDR2 FQNNGV come from the germline V gene. The CDR3 region is CASNNQGIAGNTIYF.

The genes are TRBV20-1 and TRBJ1-6. Germline loops: CDR1 DFQATT, CDR2 SNEGSKA (reference sequence). CDR3 length equals 11 residues. The CDR3 sequence: CSAQASSPLHF.

This rearrangement joins TRBV10-3 to TRBJ1-5; the TCRdb D gene call, TRBD1, has no DNA to confirm it. The CDR3 is made up of 14 amino acids. The germline V gene encodes CDR1 ENHRY and CDR2 SYGVKD. This CDR3 reads CAISGDRGNQPQHF.

V and J are TRBV5-1 and TRBJ2-5; TCRdb's D call, TRBD2, is unchecked because there is no DNA. There are 15 residues in the CDR3. The germline V gene encodes CDR1 SGHRS and CDR2 YFSETQ. CDR3 loop: CASSFISGGLETQYF. Filled out from reference TRBV5-1 and TRBJ2-5, the complete variable domain reads KAGVTQTPRYLIKTRGQQVTLSCSPISGHRSVSWYQQTPGQGLQFLFEYFSETQRNKGNFPGRFSGRQFSNSRSEMNVSTLELGDSALYLCASSFISGGLETQYFGPGTRLLVL.

The chain joins TRBV12-3 or TRBV12-4 to TRBJ2-7. This CDR3 is built from 14 residues. The CDR3 protein is CASSLRFGVYEQYF.

The chain combines TRBV27 with TRBJ1-5; TCRdb's D call, TRBD1, is unchecked because there is no DNA. The CDR3 is 13 residues long. Germline CDR1 MNHEY, CDR2 SMNVEV (reference sequence). The CDR3 reads CASRPGGNQPQHF.

The chain uses TRBV28 and TRBJ2-6; TCRdb indicates TRBD1, and absent DNA this call remains unverified. Germline CDR1 MDHEN, CDR2 SYDVKM. The CDR3 runs 15 residues. CDR3 in amino acids: CASRKTGAGANVLTF. The full variable domain, completed using reference TRBV28 and TRBJ2-6, is DVKVTQSSRYLVKRTGEKVFLECVQDMDHENMFWYRQDPGLGLRLIYFSYDVKMKEKGDIPEGYSVSREKKERFSLILESASTNQTSMYLCASRKTGAGANVLTFGAGSRLTVL.

The gene calls are TRBV20-1 and TRBJ2-1; the TCRdb call, TRBD1, lacks DNA for checking. The V gene's germline CDR1 is DFQATT and CDR2 SNEGSKA (reference sequence). The CDR3 has 14 residues. CDR3 loop: CSARDRDLYNEQFF.

The genes are TRBV5-6 and TRBJ2-1; the D call from TCRdb, TRBD2, cannot be confirmed without DNA. This CDR3 contains 13 residues. Germline V gene sequence: CDR1 SGHDT, CDR2 YYEEEE. CDR3 sequence: CASSHSGRAKQFF.

The chain links TRBV5-1 to TRBJ2-5; there is no DNA to check the TCRdb D call of TRBD1. The CDR3 contains 16 residues. Germline V CDR1 and CDR2: SGHRS, YFSETQ. CDR3 amino acids: CASSLRGTGGQETQYF. Filled out from reference TRBV5-1 and TRBJ2-5, the complete variable domain reads KAGVTQTPRYLIKTRGQQVTLSCSPISGHRSVSWYQQTPGQGLQFLFEYFSETQRNKGNFPGRFSGRQFSNSRSEMNVSTLELGDSALYLCASSLRGTGGQETQYFGPGTRLLVL.

V and J are TRBV9 and TRBJ2-2; the D gene TCRdb calls, TRBD1, cannot be checked with no DNA. The germline V gene has CDR1 SGDLS and CDR2 YYNGEE. This CDR3 has 18 residues. CDR3 protein: CASSVNRRHQSGEGELFF.

The J gene is TRBJ2-1, the V gene TRBV3-1. Germline V gives CDR1 LGHDT, CDR2 YNNKEL (reference sequence). CDR3 size: 14 residues. The CDR3 loop is CASSQDWGWDEQFF.

The V call is TRBV12-3 or TRBV12-4, the J call TRBJ1-1. The CDR3 is 14 amino acids. The CDR3 is CASSFGNPNTEAFF.

The chain recombines TRBV7-9 with TRBJ1-5. Germline V gene sequence: CDR1 SEHNR, CDR2 FQNEAQ (reference sequence). CDR3 length equals 15 residues. CDR3 amino acids: CASSSDGSRNQPQHF.

The rearrangement joins TRBV5-1 to TRBJ2-3; the TCRdb D gene call, TRBD2, has no DNA to confirm it. This CDR3 spans 16 amino acids. The germline V gene has CDR1 SGHRS and CDR2 YFSETQ. CDR3 loop: CASSWGTSGHTDTQYF.

The chain recombines TRBV10-3 with TRBJ2-7; TCRdb calls TRBD2, which cannot be checked without DNA. This CDR3 spans 17 amino acids. Germline loops: CDR1 ENHRY, CDR2 SYGVKD. The CDR3 is CAISESISGRGFNEQYF.

The chain has TRBV5-1 and TRBJ2-2; as DNA is missing, the TRBD1 call by TCRdb cannot be tested. The CDR3 consists of 15 residues. The V gene's germline CDR1 is SGHRS and CDR2 YFSETQ. The CDR3 protein is CASGLVPGSTGELFF.

This chain joins TRBV7-9 and TRBJ2-3. CDR1 and CDR2 from the germline V gene are SEHNR and FQNEAQ (reference sequence). The length of the CDR3 is 13 residues. CDR3 sequence: CASSVGSTDTQYF.

This chain connects TRBV7-2 to TRBJ1-2. CDR3 length: 13 residues. Per germline, CDR1 SGHTA and CDR2 FQGNSA. The CDR3 protein is CASSPSRGGGYTF.

V and J are TRBV7-9 and TRBJ1-4. The length of the CDR3 is 12 residues. Germline loops: CDR1 SEHNR, CDR2 FQNEAQ (reference sequence). This CDR3 is CASSLYGARLFF.

The V and J genes are TRBV20-1 and TRBJ1-6. The CDR3 loop spans 13 amino acids. Germline CDR1 and CDR2: DFQATT and SNEGSKA (reference sequence). The CDR3 loop reads CSASSSMDSPLHF.

CDR3 sequence: CSASRGTNYEQYF. The V call is TRBV20-1, the J call TRBJ2-7; TCRdb's D call of TRBD1 is untestable without DNA. This CDR3 contains 13 residues. Per the germline V gene, CDR1 is DFQATT and CDR2 is SNEGSKA (reference sequence).

V gene TRBV14 combines with J gene TRBJ1-6; the D call from TCRdb, TRBD1, cannot be confirmed without DNA. Germline assignment: CDR1 SGHDN and CDR2 FVKESK. CDR3 length: 15 amino acids. This CDR3 is CASSRDRGNNSPLHF.

This chain connects TRBV20-1 to TRBJ2-6; the TCRdb D gene call, TRBD2, has no DNA to confirm it. Germline V gives CDR1 DFQATT, CDR2 SNEGSKA (reference sequence). The CDR3 totals 17 residues. CDR3 in amino acids: CSAVRGGIVTGANVLTF.

The V call is TRBV30, the J call TRBJ2-3. CDR3 size: 15 residues. The germline V gene encodes CDR1 GTSNPN and CDR2 SVGIG (reference sequence). The CDR3 sequence: CAWSVRVQGTDTQYF.

V usage is TRBV27 and J usage is TRBJ2-3. The CDR3 has 13 amino acids. From germline, CDR1 is MNHEY and CDR2 SMNVEV (reference sequence). The CDR3 sequence: CASSLEVPDTQYF.

The chain links TRBV27 to TRBJ1-5. The CDR3 has 14 amino acids. Germline CDR1 reads MNHEY; CDR2 reads SMNVEV (reference sequence). This CDR3 is CASSLGRAHQPQHF.

V gene TRBV6-1 combines with J gene TRBJ2-1; TCRdb reports TRBD1, a call that lacks DNA to check it against. The germline CDR1 and CDR2 sequences are MNHNS and SASEGT. CDR3 length: 16 residues. CDR3: CASSREGTGLYNEQFF.

The chain carries TRBV5-1 and TRBJ2-3; TCRdb calls TRBD1, which cannot be checked without DNA. The CDR3 consists of 14 residues. In germline, CDR1 is SGHRS, CDR2 YFSETQ. The CDR3 loop is CASSLGQGADTQYF.

J is TRBJ2-4 and V is TRBV20-1; the D call of TRBD2 rests on TCRdb alone, since no DNA is present to check it. CDR3 length equals 15 residues. CDR1 is DFQATT and CDR2 is SNEGSKA in the germline V gene (reference sequence). CDR3 sequence reads: CSARVAGVAKNIQYF.

This CDR3 is CASSIPGLAIDTQYF. This chain joins TRBV19 and TRBJ2-3; TCRdb returns TRBD1, unconfirmable since there is no DNA. Germline CDR1 LNHDA, CDR2 SQIVND (reference sequence). CDR3 length: 15 residues.

V and J are TRBV12-3 or TRBV12-4 and TRBJ2-5; no DNA is available, so the TRBD2 call from TCRdb remains unchecked. The length of the CDR3 is 14 residues. The CDR3 sequence: CASSLGGGWGTQYF.